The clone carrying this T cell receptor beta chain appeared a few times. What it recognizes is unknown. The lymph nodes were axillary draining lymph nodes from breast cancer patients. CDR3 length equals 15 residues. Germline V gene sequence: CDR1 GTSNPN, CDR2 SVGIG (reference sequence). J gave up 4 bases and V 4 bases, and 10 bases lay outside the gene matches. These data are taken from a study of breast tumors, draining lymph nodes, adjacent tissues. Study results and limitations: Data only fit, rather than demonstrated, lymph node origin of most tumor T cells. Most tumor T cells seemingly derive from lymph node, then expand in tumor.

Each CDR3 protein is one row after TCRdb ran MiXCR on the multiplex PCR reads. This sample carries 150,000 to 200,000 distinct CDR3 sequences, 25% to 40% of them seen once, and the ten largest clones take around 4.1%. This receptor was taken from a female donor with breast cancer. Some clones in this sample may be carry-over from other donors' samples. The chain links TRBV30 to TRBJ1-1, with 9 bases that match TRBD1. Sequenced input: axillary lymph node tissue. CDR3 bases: TGTGCCTGGAACCGGGACAGGGTCTTTGGCACTGAAGCTTTCTTT. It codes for CAWNRDRVFGTEAFF.